These T cell receptor beta chains were read from a single sample in a study of Ad26.COV2.S vaccination and SARS-CoV-2 variants. Clones were read by immunoSEQ multiplex PCR, and TCRdb kept only the in-frame ones, dropping some. The table has about 410,000 clones, roughly 90% seen once; the top ten hold under 2%. Source: peripheral blood, taken in a trial of Ad26.COV2.S vaccine versus placebo. All receptors derive from a person aged 18-60 years who received the Ad26.COV2.S COVID-19 vaccine or a placebo. The CDR3 runs from the conserved cysteine through the conserved F or W. Each record gives: clone size, V gene, D gene, J gene, CDR3 DNA, CDR3 protein. The D gene is left open where the match is weak. For some rows the clone size is stated as once, few or many, or as a class when expanded; others skip it.

>.|TRBV7-2|.|TRBJ1-5
TGTGCCAGCAGCCGGAACAGGGGCAATCAGCCCCAGCATTTT
CASSRNRGNQPQHF
>.|TRBV6-5|.|TRBJ1-1
TGTGCCAGCAGTTACTCCCCACCTAAGGGCGACACTGAAGCTTTCTTT
CASSYSPPKGDTEAFF
>.|TRBV7-2|.|TRBJ2-2
TGTGCCAGCAGCTTAGCTGGAGGCGCCGGGGAGCTGTTTTTT
CASSLAGGAGELFF
>.|TRBV2|.|TRBJ1-3
TGTGCCAGCAGTGGTTACAGAGGGAGCTCTGGAAACACCATATATTTT
CASSGYRGSSGNTIYF
>.|TRBV7-8|TRBD2|TRBJ2-1
TGTGCCAGCAGCTCAGGACTAGCGGACAATGAGCAGTTCTTC
CASSSGLADNEQFF
>.|TRBV11-2|.|TRBJ1-2
TGTGCCAGCAGCCCCAGGGACAACTATGGCTACACCTTC
CASSPRDNYGYTF
>.|TRBV7-2|.|TRBJ2-2
TGTGCCAGCAGCTTAGTGGGGGTGGTCACCGGGGAGCTGTTTTTT
CASSLVGVVTGELFF
>once|TRBV30|.|TRBJ2-5
TGTGCCTGGGGGTTCATTACAGGGAAGACCCAGTACTTC
CAWGFITGKTQYF
>.|TRBV9|.|TRBJ1-1
TGTGCCAGCAGCGCAACAGGTTTGAACACTGAAGCTTTCTTT
CASSATGLNTEAFF
>.|TRBV5-6|.|TRBJ2-2
TGTGCCAGCAGCAGGGTTGCCGGGGAGCTGTTTTTT
CASSRVAGELFF
>.|TRBV6-6|.|TRBJ2-7
TGTGCCAGCACCGAAGCTCGAAACCGCTACGAGCAGTACTTC
CASTEARNRYEQYF
>.|TRBV9|.|TRBJ1-3
TGTGCCAGCAGCTCACAAGGTAGCACCATATATTTT
CASSSQGSTIYF
>once|TRBV27|.|TRBJ2-7
TGTGCCAGCAGTCTAGGGATCTCCTACGAGCAGTACTTC
CASSLGISYEQYF
>.|TRBV12-3/TRBV12-4|.|TRBJ2-5
TGTGCCAGCAGTATCCAAGAGACCCAGTACTTC
CASSIQETQYF
>.|TRBV7-9|TRBD2|TRBJ2-1
TGTGCCAGCACCGGACTCCACGGACTAGCGACGGGTGAGCAGTTCTTC
CASTGLHGLATGEQFF
>.|TRBV18|.|TRBJ1-6
TGTGCCAGCTCACCCGGGCGGGGGACGAGCTCCTATAATTCACCCCTCCACTTT
CASSPGRGTSSYNSPLHF
>once|TRBV5-1|.|TRBJ1-1
TGCGCCAGCAGCTCGCCCCGGGATAACACTGAAGCTTTCTTT
CASSSPRDNTEAFF
>.|TRBV28|.|TRBJ1-1
TGTGCCAGCACCCCTTGGGGCGACGGTTATGAAGCTTTCTTT
CASTPWGDGYEAFF
>.|TRBV27|.|TRBJ2-7
TGTGCCAGCAGTTTTGTGGGGAGCTCCTACGAGCAGTACTTC
CASSFVGSSYEQYF
>.|TRBV4-3|.|TRBJ1-6
TGCGCCAGCAGCCAAGATCGGGGACTCTATAATTCACCCCTCCACTTT
CASSQDRGLYNSPLHF
>.|TRBV5-1|.|TRBJ1-4
TGCGCCAGCAGCCCCTACACGGTTCTAGCTAATGAAAAACTGTTTTTT
CASSPYTVLANEKLFF
>.|TRBV7-6|.|TRBJ2-1
TGTGCCAGCAGCTTATTCGCGGGCTCCTACAATGAGCAGTTCTTC
CASSLFAGSYNEQFF
>.|TRBV29-1|.|TRBJ1-6
TGCAGCACTCGACGGGACATTCCTAATTCACCCCTCCACTTT
CSTRRDIPNSPLHF
>.|TRBV27|TRBD1|TRBJ1-5
TGTGCCAGCAGTTTAGGGACAGGGAATCAGCCCCAGCATTTT
CASSLGTGNQPQHF
>few|TRBV10-3|TRBD1|TRBJ1-2
TGTGCCATCAGTGAGATTAGGGGACAGCTGCTATTC
CAISEIRGQLLF
>.|TRBV19|TRBD2|TRBJ2-1
TGTGCCAGTAGTTGGGGGCTAGCGGGGGTTTACTACAATGAGCAGTTCTTC
CASSWGLAGVYYNEQFF
>.|TRBV28|.|TRBJ1-4
TGTGCCAGCACTACAACTAATGAAAAACTGTTTTTT
CASTTTNEKLFF
>once|TRBV6-2/TRBV6-3|TRBD2|TRBJ2-5
TGTGCCAGCAGTTACTTCGGGGGGCAAGAGACCCAGTACTTC
CASSYFGGQETQYF
>.|TRBV7-9|.|TRBJ2-5
TGTGCCAGCAGCCCGACAGACCAAGAGACCCAGTACTTC
CASSPTDQETQYF
>.|TRBV25-1|.|TRBJ1-4
TGTGCCAGCAGTGCCAACAGGGTGGGAAAACTGTTTTTT
CASSANRVGKLFF
>.|TRBV10-3|.|TRBJ2-3
TGTGCCATCAGTGAGTCGAAGGACGTATGGGCCTCTAGCACAGATACGCAGTATTTT
CAISESKDVWASSTDTQYF
>.|TRBV5-1|.|TRBJ2-5
TGCGCCAGCAGCTTGGGTATCGCCAGGGGTGGGGAGACCCAGTACTTC
CASSLGIARGGETQYF
>.|TRBV27|.|TRBJ1-1
TGTGCCAGCAGTTTCGGGAAGAACACTGAAGCTTTCTTT
CASSFGKNTEAFF
>.|TRBV12-3/TRBV12-4|.|TRBJ2-7
TGTGCCAGCAGTGGGCAGGGGGGTAACGAGCAGTACTTC
CASSGQGGNEQYF
>.|TRBV16|.|TRBJ2-3
TGTGCCAGCAGCCAAGAAGTAGGGAGTCCTAGCACAGATACGCAGTATTTT
CASSQEVGSPSTDTQYF
>.|TRBV19|.|TRBJ1-3
TGTGCCCGGTCTAGAAATGGCCCCTCTGGAAACACCATATATTTT
CARSRNGPSGNTIYF
>.|TRBV7-9|TRBD1|TRBJ1-2
TGTGCCAGCAGCTTAGCGTTCGCGGGACAGGGGAACTATGGCTACACCTTC
CASSLAFAGQGNYGYTF
>.|TRBV5-1|TRBD1|TRBJ2-5
TGCGCCAGCAGCCACCGGACAGGCAGAGAGACCCAGTACTTC
CASSHRTGRETQYF
>.|TRBV5-1|.|TRBJ2-5
TGCGCCAGCAGCTTGGGGGTCAGGGAAGAGACCCAGTACTTC
CASSLGVREETQYF
>.|TRBV18|.|TRBJ1-1
TGTGCCAGCTCACTCGGGACATTCGGCACTGAAGCTTTCTTT
CASSLGTFGTEAFF
>.|TRBV7-6|.|TRBJ2-2
TGTGCCAGCAGCTTAGGCTGGAACACCGGGGAGCTGTTTTTT
CASSLGWNTGELFF
>.|TRBV25-1|.|TRBJ2-7
TGTGCCAGCAGTGAACGTCAGCTCCCCTACGAGCAGTACTTC
CASSERQLPYEQYF